Shown below are 28 T cell receptor beta chains from a single sample sequenced in a study of low-dose radiotherapy and immunotherapy resistance in tumors (dated by TCRdb to the early 2020s). Taken with the paper, the label for time point translates to: after trial treatment. Explained via the paper, the treatment or condition label denotes: LDRT plus nivolumab, ipilimumab, low-dose cyclophosphamide and aspirin (RACIN trial). Instrument on record: Illumina HiSeq 2500. To make first-strand cDNA, Superscript III was used along with a set of TRAV- and TRBV-specific primers so that both the TCRalpha and TCRbeta chains were covered. TCRs were amplified with Phusion for roughly 20 PCR cycles using a constant-region primer together with the adapter attached to the V primers. TCRdb reprocessing: public reads trimmed at Q25 with fastp, clones called with MiXCR, in-frame beta chains kept. Rows are combined by CDR3 protein, so each entry shows the most common genes and DNA. Recorded for this sample are around 33,000 distinct CDR3 sequences; roughly 49% of them occurred a single time. 5% to 6% of the sample comes from the top ten.

Sequenced material: PBMCs, taken after low-dose radiotherapy plus immunotherapy. These receptors all stem from a male donor with gallbladder cancer.

The chain links TRBV20-1 to TRBJ1-6; D remains unclear. Germline assignment: CDR1 DFQATT and CDR2 SNEGSKA (reference sequence). V gave up 0 bases and J gave up 7 bases, with 10 bases separating them. The CDR3 has 14 residues. CDR3 in DNA: TGCAGTGCTAGAGATCCACAGCTAAATTCACCCCTCCACTTT. It specifies CSARDPQLNSPLHF.

This clonotype has ten or more counts. The chain has TRBV20-1 and TRBJ2-2; 7 bases line up with TRBD1. The length of the CDR3 is 17 residues. Germline CDR1 is DFQATT and CDR2 is SNEGSKA (reference sequence). V lost 0 bases and J lost 3; bases outside the gene matches: 10. The CDR3 protein is CSARDSRTGADTGELFF. The DNA of the CDR3 is TGCAGTGCTAGAGATTCCCGGACAGGAGCGGACACCGGGGAGCTGTTTTTT.

The rearrangement joins TRBV28 to TRBJ2-7; unclear D gene. Per the germline V gene, CDR1 is MDHEN and CDR2 is SYDVKM. The ends were cut back, 4 bases at V and 0 bases at J, with 10 bases in the middle. This CDR3 has 14 amino acids. CDR3 sequence (DNA): TGTGCCAGCAGTTCCACTGAGAGCTCCTACGAGCAGTACTTC. Encoded protein: CASSSTESSYEQYF.

The gene calls are TRBV7-2 and TRBJ1-5, with D maybe TRBD1 (5 bases). This CDR3 has 15 residues. Per the germline V gene, CDR1 is SGHTA and CDR2 is FQGNSA. Trimming stripped 1 base from V and 6 bases from J, with 13 bases between. CDR3 bases: TGTGCCAGCAGCTTAGGCGGCAGGGTAGGTCAGCCCCAGCATTTT. Translating it yields CASSLGGRVGQPQHF.

The sample holds a few counts of this clonotype. The chain carries TRBV5-1 and TRBJ2-1; 11 bases align to TRBD1. This CDR3 is built from 14 residues. J lost 9 bases, V lost 4 bases, and 6 bases had no gene match. Germline V gene data show CDR1 as SGHRS and CDR2 as YFSETQ. The CDR3 here is CASSGQGATGEQFF. The CDR3 coding sequence is TGCGCCAGCAGCGGACAGGGGGCGACGGGTGAGCAGTTCTTC.

This clonotype was seen ten or more times. The V gene is TRBV12-3 or TRBV12-4, the J gene TRBJ1-3; D perhaps matches TRBD1 (6 bases). Trimming took 5 bases from V and 0 from J, leaving 11 bases between them. The CDR3 has 15 amino acids. In DNA form, the CDR3 reads TGTGCCAGCAGTCCACAGGGAGTCTCTGGAAACACCATATATTTT. Residues: CASSPQGVSGNTIYF.

The V call is TRBV12-5, the J call TRBJ2-2; D gene uncertain. This CDR3 spans 15 amino acids. Per the germline V gene, CDR1 is LGHNT and CDR2 is FRNRAP. V was pared by 3 bases and J by 3 bases, with 11 bases between. CDR3 bases: TGTGCTAGTGGTTTCACCGTATCGGACACCGGGGAGCTGTTTTTT. This gives the protein CASGFTVSDTGELFF.

V and J are TRBV5-6 and TRBJ1-2; D not certain. The ends were cut back, 1 base at V and 7 bases at J, with 11 bases in the middle. CDR3 length equals 13 residues. The germline V gene encodes CDR1 SGHDT and CDR2 YYEEEE. DNA for the CDR3: TGTGCCAGCAGCTTGCGATCTCAGAGTGGCTACACCTTC. Residues: CASSLRSQSGYTF.

This chain links TRBV10-3 with TRBJ2-7; 10 nucleotides line up with TRBD2. Germline-derived CDR1 and CDR2 are ENHRY and SYGVKD. With 4 bases clipped from V and 0 bases from J, the junction kept 0 bases outside the gene matches. The length of the CDR3 is 14 residues. DNA for the CDR3: TGTGCCATCAGTGGGACTAGCGGCTCCTACGAGCAGTACTTC. This gives the protein CAISGTSGSYEQYF.

This clonotype was seen a few times. The chain combines TRBV28 with TRBJ1-1; D remains ambiguous. The germline V gene encodes CDR1 MDHEN and CDR2 SYDVKM. The CDR3 has 14 residues. V was cut by 6 bases and J by 2 bases, with 13 bases left in between. The CDR3 coding sequence is TGTGCCAGCAGCCCGAGTCCCCGAAACACTGAAGCTTTCTTT. Its protein product is CASSPSPRNTEAFF.

In its sample, this clonotype is medium-sized (0.01 to 0.1%). The J gene is TRBJ2-5, the V gene TRBV28, with TRBD1 as a possible D gene (5 bases). Germline V gene sequence: CDR1 MDHEN, CDR2 SYDVKM. Trimming removed 3 bases at V and 4 bases at J, with 9 bases between. The CDR3 contains 13 residues. The CDR3 reads CASSFTGPETQYF. In DNA form, the CDR3 reads TGTGCCAGCAGTTTCACAGGACCAGAGACCCAGTACTTC.

This clonotype came up many times. The junction departs from the called germline gene at one end, perhaps through a read error. The chain carries TRBV7-9 and TRBJ2-3, with TRBD2 identical over 9 bases. Germline values: CDR1 SEHNR, CDR2 FQNEAQ (reference sequence). The CDR3 has 15 residues. This chain's CDR3 is CASSLAGRAPDTQYF. CDR3 nucleotides: TGTGCCAGCAGCCTAGCGGGGAGAGCGCCAGATACGCAGTATTTT.

About this clonotype: A far larger clone is one nucleotide away, so this likely arose from a read error. The chain is built from TRBV7-2 and TRBJ2-5; TRBD2 is a possible D gene (5 bases). The CDR3 runs to 12 residues. The germline gives CDR1 SGHTA, CDR2 FQGNSA. V gave up 5 bases and J gave up 11 bases, with 15 bases separating them. CDR3 nucleotide sequence: TGTGCCAGCAGCCGCGGCCCCGGGGTGCAGTACTTC. Translated: CASSRGPGVQYF.

This clonotype is judged medium-sized (0.01 to 0.1%). The V gene is TRBV9, the J gene TRBJ2-2; D possibly matches TRBD1 or TRBD2 (5 bases each). Germline V gene lookup returns CDR1 SGDLS and CDR2 YYNGEE. CDR3 length: 17 amino acids. With 0 bases removed from V and 4 bases from J, the gap between germline ends came to 16 bases. CDR3 nucleotides: TGTGCCAGCAGCGTAGGACTCGGGGCCCTTGGCACCGGGGAGCTGTTTTTT. It codes for CASSVGLGALGTGELFF.

This clonotype was found many times. The rearrangement joins TRBV29-1 to TRBJ2-1; D is unresolved. The CDR3 spans 13 residues. Trimming left V 3 bases short and J 2 bases short, with 8 bases between. From germline, CDR1 is SQVTM and CDR2 ANQGSEA. The CDR3 DNA follows: TGCAGCGTTGACTTAGCTCCCTACAATGAGCAGTTCTTC. Its protein is CSVDLAPYNEQFF.

This clonotype was seen only a few times. The chain employs TRBV10-3 and TRBJ2-1; weak D call: TRBD2 (6 bases). Germline CDR1 and CDR2: ENHRY and SYGVKD. The CDR3 is 18 residues long. V was shortened by 0 bases and J by 0 bases, with 15 bases between the two germline ends. CDR3 protein: CAISESRVLGGSYNEQFF. The CDR3 nucleotides are TGTGCCATCAGTGAGTCAAGGGTTTTGGGAGGCTCCTACAATGAGCAGTTCTTC.

This chain links TRBV6-6 with TRBJ2-1; 8 positions agree with TRBD2. CDR1 is MNHNY and CDR2 is SVGAGI in the germline V gene (reference sequence). This CDR3 has 14 residues. Germline trimming cut 6 bases from V and 5 bases from J; bases unmatched to any gene: 6. CDR3 in amino acids: CASRGAGENNEQFF. CDR3 nucleotides: TGTGCCAGCAGGGGAGCGGGAGAGAACAATGAGCAGTTCTTC.

This clonotype was seen a single time. The genes are TRBV12-3 or TRBV12-4 and TRBJ2-5; TRBD2 might be the D (6 bases). This CDR3 is 16 amino acids long. Deletions cut 4 bases from V and 2 bases from J, with 17 bases between. For the CDR3, the DNA is TGTGCCAGCAGTTCCGCGTCCGGGGGAAATCAAGAGACCCAGTACTTC. This sequence encodes CASSSASGGNQETQYF.

The V gene is TRBV9, the J gene TRBJ2-1; 14 nucleotides agree with TRBD2. CDR1 is SGDLS, CDR2 YYNGEE, per germline. After removal of 2 bases from V and 8 bases from J, the junction contained 6 bases not matched to a gene. The CDR3 loop spans 16 amino acids. The CDR3 loop is CASSVGLAGGMDEQFF. The CDR3 DNA reads TGTGCCAGCAGCGTCGGACTAGCGGGAGGAATGGATGAGCAGTTCTTC.

The rearrangement joins TRBV28 to TRBJ2-7, with 8 bases lining up with TRBD1. The V gene's germline CDR1 is MDHEN and CDR2 SYDVKM. Losses at the gene ends were 4 bases for V and 2 bases for J; bases not matched to a gene: 7. This CDR3 region has 15 residues. The DNA of the CDR3 is TGTGCCAGCAGTTCCCCCGGGACAGGCGCCTACGAGCAGTACTTC. It specifies CASSSPGTGAYEQYF.

At least ten counts were recorded for this clonotype. This sequence joins TRBV10-3 and TRBJ2-5; 8 bases line up with TRBD2. The CDR3 spans 12 residues. J was trimmed by 6 bases and V by 4 bases; bases with no gene match: 1. Germline lookup yields CDR1 ENHRY and CDR2 SYGVKD. Here the CDR3 reads CAISAGGKTQYF. CDR3 in DNA: TGTGCCATCAGTGCGGGGGGGAAGACCCAGTACTTC.

The chain joins TRBV27 to TRBJ1-2, with D tentatively TRBD1 (6 bases). V was cut by 6 bases and J by 4 bases, with 15 bases left in between. Germline CDR1 is MNHEY and CDR2 is SMNVEV (reference sequence). The length of the CDR3 is 14 residues. CDR3 coding DNA: TGTGCCAGCAGGGAAGACAGGACGGGCTATGGCTACACCTTC. It specifies CASREDRTGYGYTF.

The chain couples TRBV5-1 to TRBJ2-6, with no clear D. The CDR3 sequence is 14 residues long. In germline, CDR1 is SGHRS, CDR2 YFSETQ. The V and J ends lost 5 bases and 4 bases respectively, with 10 bases between them. Here the CDR3 DNA reads TGCGCCAGCAGTTCGGAACCCGGGGCCAACGTCCTGACTTTC. This sequence encodes CASSSEPGANVLTF.

This clonotype was seen more than once but under ten times. This chain links TRBV28 with TRBJ1-2; the D is unclear. V shed 5 bases and J shed 4 bases, with 17 bases lying between them. CDR1 is MDHEN and CDR2 is SYDVKM in the germline V gene. CDR3 length equals 15 residues. In nucleotides, the CDR3 is TGTGCCAGCAGTCCCAAGCCCCAACGCCTCTATGGCTACACCTTC. As protein: CASSPKPQRLYGYTF.

Turning to this clonotype: Only one base separates this from a far larger clonotype, so it likely reflects a read error. The V call is TRBV7-7, the J call TRBJ2-7; TRBD1 is a possible D gene (6 bases). The CDR3 is 14 residues long. CDR1 and CDR2 from the germline V gene are SSHAT and FNYEAQ (reference sequence). Written as DNA, the CDR3 is TGTGCCAGCAGTGCACAGGGTCACTCCCACGAGCAGTACTTC. It translates to CASSAQGHSHEQYF.

The chain employs TRBV28 and TRBJ1-2; TRBD1 agrees at 9 bases. Germline CDR1 is MDHEN and CDR2 is SYDVKM. The ends lost 5 bases at V and 4 bases at J; junction bases unmatched: 14. The CDR3 length is 17 residues. CDR3 DNA: TGTGCCAGCAGTCCCGCGGGACAGGGATTTGAGAGCTATGGCTACACCTTC. It specifies CASSPAGQGFESYGYTF.

The sample holds many counts of this clonotype. The chain employs TRBV28 and TRBJ2-5; TRBD2 matches 11 bases. This CDR3 is built from 15 residues. The germline CDR1 and CDR2 sequences are MDHEN and SYDVKM. V gave up 5 bases and J gave up 5 bases; unmatched junction bases: 7. CDR3 sequence (DNA): TGTGCCAGCAGTCTTCTAGCGGGGGGTCCGGAGACCCAGTACTTC. Translating it yields CASSLLAGGPETQYF.

The chain carries TRBV7-6 and TRBJ2-6; D remains unclear. The V and J ends lost 5 bases and 9 bases respectively, with 14 bases between them. CDR1 is SGHVS and CDR2 is FNYEAQ in the germline V gene. This CDR3 is built from 14 residues. CDR3 in amino acids: CASSPGTPGNVLTF. DNA for the CDR3: TGTGCCAGCAGCCCCGGCACCCCCGGCAACGTCCTGACTTTC.